The present T cell receptor beta chain was sequenced within a study of blood T cell repertoires in COVID-19 (dated by TCRdb to 2020 to 2021). Broadly, across the study: Collaborator samples came from the United States, Italy and Spain and covered acute and convalescent phases of COVID-19. The prospective study material was composed of cDNA or gDNA derived from T cells, B-cell-depleted T cells, or PBMCs. Subjects who had been exposed to COVID-19, were actively infected with it, or had recovered from it provided the deeply sampled blood TCRbeta repertoires that made up the dataset. The repertoires were released in a freely available public database intended as a resource for research on the immune response to SARS-CoV-2. Samples came from the ongoing ImmuneRACE study (first 160 participants) plus 1,254 subjects from 6 global collaborators. Sample metadata almost always included a de-identified subject ID, COVID-19 status, age in years and sex. Where HLA class I and class II types were available, the types were taken from metadata supplied by the sample provider, not from assay-based typing. Broad study findings and their caveats: The quantity of clinical and demographic metadata differed by source and by participant and was supplied without curation.

The immunoSEQ Assay, a bias-controlled multiplex PCR, was used to amplify TCRbeta CDR3 regions from genomic DNA. The authors' analysis ran thus. The number of nucleated cells in each sample was estimated from the amplification of reference gene primers within the assay. To quantify the absolute abundance of each unique TCRbeta CDR3 rearrangement, sequence reads were collapsed and filtered. For each sample, productive Simpson clonality was calculated as the square root of Simpson's diversity index over productive rearrangements. TCRdb retrieved this table from immuneACCESS and kept in-frame rearrangements only. Not all clones are present; in checked studies, unresolved V genes account for under half, and no reason is known for the remainder. V and J calls and clone size are as listed in that table; D and trimming were resolved from the DNA. The table for this sample lists 110,000 to 150,000 clones; 75% to 90% of them were counted only once. Clones ranked in the top ten supply roughly 2.9% of the sample.

Collaborating institutions collected whole blood in K2EDTA tubes following their own protocols. For TCRbeta analysis, collaborators shipped samples in one of three forms: frozen whole blood, isolated PBMCs, or DNA extracted from either of those sample types. V is trimmed back by 1 base and J by 2 bases, and the junction contains 3 bases that no gene match accounts for. In the germline V gene, CDR1 corresponds to SGHRS and CDR2 to YFSETQ. The CDR3 sequence holds 15 residues, the cysteine and phenylalanine included. Only the CDR3 DNA is retained, 45 bases long and in frame from the first base. To note about this clone: The antigen this receptor binds is unknown. No much larger clone exists at a distance of one base, and base qualities are not known.

Sequenced material: peripheral blood. The clonotype was recovered from a man aged 60-69 years with active or convalescent COVID-19. The rearrangement combines TRBV5-1 with TRBJ2-5, and 9 junctional nucleotides match TRBD1. Here is the DNA: TGCGCCAGCAGCTTGACAGGGGGCTTACAAGAGACCCAGTACTTC. This codes for CASSLTGGLQETQYF.